This entry is about one T cell receptor (beta chain). The data are from a study of shared clonotypes between healthy human individuals. Sequencing used immunoSEQ multiplex PCR; TCRdb keeps in-frame clones, though not all of them. The sample includes nearly 2 million clones, about 95% of them seen just once. Terminally differentiated effector memory CD45RA+ cells were excluded by CCR7 positive selection of CD45RO-negative cells. The TCR originated in a man aged 18 to 29 in good health. The sequencing input was naive CD8+ T cells sorted from blood.

In DNA form, the CDR3 reads TGTGCCAGCAGCTCCCCCAGTGACGGGGCGCGGGCCGGGGAGCTGTTTTTT. The encoded protein is CASSSPSDGARAGELFF. The V call is TRBV5-4, the J call TRBJ2-2; D may be TRBD1 or TRBD2 (5 bases each). The germline CDR1 and CDR2 sequences are SGHNT and YYREEE (reference sequence). Trimming took 3 bases from V and 6 from J, leaving 21 bases between them. The CDR3 extends over 17 amino acids. The full variable domain, completed using reference TRBV5-4 and TRBJ2-2, is ETGVTQSPTHLIKTRGQQVTLRCSSQSGHNTVSWYQQALGQGPQFIFQYYREEENGRGNFPPRFSGLQFPNYSSELNVNALELDDSALYLCASSSPSDGARAGELFFGEGSRLTVL.